Listed here are 9 T cell receptor beta chains from one sample, sequenced in a study of T cells after yellow fever vaccination. Via MiXCR, TCRdb re-called the 5' RACE reads, giving one row per CDR3 protein. The table lists more than 300,000 distinct CDR3 sequences, around 10% of them singletons. Here the sequenced sample was CD4+ T cells sorted from PBMCs, taken 45 days after the yellow fever booster vaccination. The source of these receptors is a man aged 18 to 30 who received the YFV17D yellow fever vaccine.

This chain joins TRBV9 and TRBJ2-6; D is unclear. The CDR3 has 14 residues. V was clipped by 4 bases and J by 5 bases, with 10 bases between them. Germline CDR1 reads SGDLS; CDR2 reads YYNGEE. DNA of the CDR3: TGTGCCAGCAGCCCGAATATCCGGGCCAACGTCCTGACTTTC. Residues: CASSPNIRANVLTF.

The CDR3 DNA reads as TGCAGTGCTAGAGATCTTGGGGCTTCCTACGAGCAGTACGTC. It yields the protein CSARDLGASYEQYV. The rearrangement uses TRBV20-1 and TRBJ2-7; D possibly corresponds to TRBD1 (5 bases). This CDR3 spans 14 amino acids. Trimming cost V 0 bases and J 1 base, with 10 bases left between them. Germline CDR1 reads DFQATT; CDR2 reads SNEGSKA (reference sequence).

This clonotype was detected many times. V and J are TRBV7-2 and TRBJ2-6; possible D gene TRBD1, 7 bases. Germline loops: CDR1 SGHTA, CDR2 FQGNSA. The length of the CDR3 is 16 residues. V was cut by 5 bases and J by 3 bases, with 14 bases left in between. This CDR3 is CASSRNRGGGANVLTF. DNA for the CDR3: TGTGCCAGCAGCCGGAACAGGGGAGGTGGGGCCAACGTCCTGACTTTC.

The rearrangement uses TRBV7-7 and TRBJ2-3; D is uncertain. The CDR3 has 13 amino acids. V lost 1 base and J 10 bases, leaving 12 bases between the germline ends. Germline V lookup: CDR1 SSHAT, CDR2 FNYEAQ (reference sequence). The CDR3 coding sequence is TGTGCCAGCAGCTTAGAAGGTGAAGCTCCGCAGTATTTT. Translation gives CASSLEGEAPQYF. Together with reference TRBV7-7 and TRBJ2-3, the CDR3 gives the full variable domain: GAGVSQSPRYKVTKRGQDVTLRCDPISSHATLYWYQQALGQGPEFLTYFNYEAQPDKSGLPSDRFSAERPEGSISTLTIQRTEQRDSAMYRCASSLEGEAPQYFGPGTRLTVL.

J is TRBJ2-7 and V is TRBV7-9, with D unclear. Trimming removed 3 bases from V and 9 bases from J, with 6 bases in between. The CDR3 consists of 10 residues. Germline loops: CDR1 SEHNR, CDR2 FQNEAQ (reference sequence). The CDR3 bases are TGTGCCAGCAGCTTCCCATCGCAGTACGTC. Its protein is CASSFPSQYV.

This clonotype was observed a few times. The chain has TRBV7-2 and TRBJ2-1; no definite D call. The CDR3 contains 14 residues. Trimming pared 0 bases from V and 7 bases from J, leaving 10 bases between. Germline lookup yields CDR1 SGHTA and CDR2 FQGNSA. CDR3 in DNA: TGTGCCAGCAGCTTAGCGTTGTCTCCGAATGAGCAGTTCTTC. Translated: CASSLALSPNEQFF. Looking up the rest from reference TRBV7-2 and TRBJ2-1 gives the full variable domain: GAGVSQSPSNKVTEKGKDVELRCDPISGHTALYWYRQSLGQGLEFLIYFQGNSAPDKSGLPSDRFSAERTGGSVSTLTIQRTQQEDSAVYLCASSLALSPNEQFFGPGTRLTVL.

The genes are TRBV2 and TRBJ1-1; the D gene is possibly TRBD1 (6 bases). Trimming stripped 7 bases from V and 4 bases from J, with 19 bases between. There are 15 residues in the CDR3. In germline, CDR1 is SNHLY, CDR2 FYNNEI. As DNA, the CDR3 is TGTGCCAGCATGGATATAGGGGAGGGGGGCACTGAAGCTTTCTTT. It translates to CASMDIGEGGTEAFF. Together with reference TRBV2 and TRBJ1-1, the CDR3 gives the full variable domain: EPEVTQTPSHQVTQMGQEVILRCVPISNHLYFYWYRQILGQKVEFLVSFYNNEISEKSEIFDDQFSVERPDGSNFTLKIRSTKLEDSAMYFCASMDIGEGGTEAFFGQGTRLTVV.

V is TRBV29-1 and J is TRBJ2-3; tentative D call: TRBD1 (6 bases). V lost 4 bases, J lost 4 bases, and 21 bases lay in between. The CDR3 contains 16 residues. CDR1 is SQVTM and CDR2 is ANQGSEA in the germline V gene. This chain's CDR3 is CSVVAPLRGRSDTQYF. DNA of the CDR3: TGCAGCGTTGTCGCCCCACTCAGGGGTAGGTCAGATACGCAGTATTTT.

This clonotype was counted a few times. V and J are TRBV20-1 and TRBJ2-5; 8 bases fit TRBD2. Germline loops: CDR1 DFQATT, CDR2 SNEGSKA (reference sequence). V shed 0 bases, J shed 5 bases, and the junction held 8 bases outside the gene matches. This CDR3 comprises 15 residues. The DNA of the CDR3 is TGCAGTGCTAGAGATTCGGGGGGGGCCCTGGAGACCCAGTACTTC. Translated, it gives CSARDSGGALETQYF.